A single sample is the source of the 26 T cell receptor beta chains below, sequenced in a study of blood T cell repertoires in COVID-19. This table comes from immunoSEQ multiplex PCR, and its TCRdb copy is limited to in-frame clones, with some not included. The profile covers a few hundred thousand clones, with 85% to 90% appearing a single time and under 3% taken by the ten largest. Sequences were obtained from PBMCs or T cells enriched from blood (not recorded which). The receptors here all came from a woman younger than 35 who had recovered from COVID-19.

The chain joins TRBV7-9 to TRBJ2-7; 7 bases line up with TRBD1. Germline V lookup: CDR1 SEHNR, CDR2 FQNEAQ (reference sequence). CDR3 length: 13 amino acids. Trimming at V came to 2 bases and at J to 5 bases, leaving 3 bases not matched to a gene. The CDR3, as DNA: TGTGCCAGCAGCTTAAACAGGGGAGACGAGCAGTACTTC. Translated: CASSLNRGDEQYF.

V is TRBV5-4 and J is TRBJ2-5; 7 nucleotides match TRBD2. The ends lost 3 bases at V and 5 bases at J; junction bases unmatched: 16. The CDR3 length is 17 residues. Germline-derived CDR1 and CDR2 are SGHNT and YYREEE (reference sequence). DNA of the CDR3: TGTGCCAGCAGCTCCCCGGGGGGAGTAGCGATGGGGGAGACCCAGTACTTC. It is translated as CASSSPGGVAMGETQYF.

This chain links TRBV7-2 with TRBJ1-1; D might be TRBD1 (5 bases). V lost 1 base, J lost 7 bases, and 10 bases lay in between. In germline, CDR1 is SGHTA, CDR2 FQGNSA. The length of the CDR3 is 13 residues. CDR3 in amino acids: CASSLGRGYEAFF. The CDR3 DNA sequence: TGTGCCAGCAGCTTAGGAAGGGGATATGAAGCTTTCTTT. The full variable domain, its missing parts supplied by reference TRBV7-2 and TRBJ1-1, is GAGVSQSPSNKVTEKGKDVELRCDPISGHTALYWYRQSLGQGLEFLIYFQGNSAPDKSGLPSDRFSAERTGGSVSTLTIQRTQQEDSAVYLCASSLGRGYEAFFGQGTRLTVV.

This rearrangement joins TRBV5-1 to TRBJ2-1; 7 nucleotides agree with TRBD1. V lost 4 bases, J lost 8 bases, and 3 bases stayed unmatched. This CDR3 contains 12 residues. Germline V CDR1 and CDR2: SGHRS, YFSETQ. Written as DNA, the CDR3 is TGCGCCAGCAGCGCTGACAGGGATGAGCAGTTCTTC. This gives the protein CASSADRDEQFF.

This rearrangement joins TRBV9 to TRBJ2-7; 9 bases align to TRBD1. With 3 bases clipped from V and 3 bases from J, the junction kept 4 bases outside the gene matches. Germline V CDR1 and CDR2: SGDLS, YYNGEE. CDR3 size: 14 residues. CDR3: CASSAGTGFYEQYF. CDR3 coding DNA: TGTGCCAGCAGCGCCGGGACAGGGTTCTACGAGCAGTACTTC.

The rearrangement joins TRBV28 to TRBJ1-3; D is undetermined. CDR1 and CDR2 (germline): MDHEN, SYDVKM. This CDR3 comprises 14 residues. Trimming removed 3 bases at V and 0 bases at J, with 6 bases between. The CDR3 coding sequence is TGTGCCAGCAGTTTGGGCCGCTCTGGAAACACCATATATTTT. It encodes CASSLGRSGNTIYF.

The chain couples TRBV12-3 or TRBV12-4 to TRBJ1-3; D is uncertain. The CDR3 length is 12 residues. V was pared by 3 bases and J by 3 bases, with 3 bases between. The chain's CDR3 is CASSFHGNTIYF. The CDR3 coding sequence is TGTGCCAGCAGTTTCCATGGAAACACCATATATTTT.

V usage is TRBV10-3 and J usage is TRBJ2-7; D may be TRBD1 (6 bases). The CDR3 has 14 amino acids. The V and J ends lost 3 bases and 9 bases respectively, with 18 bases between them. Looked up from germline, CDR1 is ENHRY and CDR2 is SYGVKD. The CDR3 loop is CAISDPGQLRAQYF. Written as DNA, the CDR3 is TGTGCCATCAGTGACCCCGGACAGTTGCGAGCGCAGTACTTC.

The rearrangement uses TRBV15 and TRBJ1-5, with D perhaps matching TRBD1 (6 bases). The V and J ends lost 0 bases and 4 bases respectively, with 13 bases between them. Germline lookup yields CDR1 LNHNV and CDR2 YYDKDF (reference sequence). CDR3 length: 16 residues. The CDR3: CATSRDMTGRNQPQHF. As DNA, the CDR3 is TGTGCCACCAGCAGAGATATGACAGGTCGAAATCAGCCCCAGCATTTT.

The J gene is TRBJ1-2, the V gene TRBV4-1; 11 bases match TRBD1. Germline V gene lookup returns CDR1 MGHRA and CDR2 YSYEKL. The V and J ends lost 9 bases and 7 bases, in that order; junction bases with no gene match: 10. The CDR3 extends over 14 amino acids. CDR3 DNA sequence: TGCGCCAGTACCCCCGGACAGGGGGCAGGTGGCTACACCTTC. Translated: CASTPGQGAGGYTF.

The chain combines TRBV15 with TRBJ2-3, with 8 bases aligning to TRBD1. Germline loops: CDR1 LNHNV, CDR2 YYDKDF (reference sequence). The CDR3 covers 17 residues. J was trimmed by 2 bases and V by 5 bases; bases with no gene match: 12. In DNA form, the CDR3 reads TGTGCCACCAGCGGCCGGACAGGGCCGACTTTCACAGATACGCAGTATTTT. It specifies CATSGRTGPTFTDTQYF.

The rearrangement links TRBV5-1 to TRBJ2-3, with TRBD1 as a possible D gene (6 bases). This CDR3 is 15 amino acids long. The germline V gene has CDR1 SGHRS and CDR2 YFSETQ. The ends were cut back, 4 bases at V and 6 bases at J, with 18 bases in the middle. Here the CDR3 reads CASSPRDIFSDTQYF. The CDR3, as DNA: TGCGCCAGCAGCCCCCGGGACATTTTTTCGGATACGCAGTATTTT.

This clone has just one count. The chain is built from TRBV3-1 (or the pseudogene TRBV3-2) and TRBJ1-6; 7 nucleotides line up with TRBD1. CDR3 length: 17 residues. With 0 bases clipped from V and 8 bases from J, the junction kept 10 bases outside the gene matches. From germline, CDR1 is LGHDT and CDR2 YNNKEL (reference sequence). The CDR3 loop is CASSQDIPTGLDSPLHF. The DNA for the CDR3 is TGTGCCAGCAGCCAAGATATCCCGACAGGGTTAGATTCACCCCTCCACTTT.

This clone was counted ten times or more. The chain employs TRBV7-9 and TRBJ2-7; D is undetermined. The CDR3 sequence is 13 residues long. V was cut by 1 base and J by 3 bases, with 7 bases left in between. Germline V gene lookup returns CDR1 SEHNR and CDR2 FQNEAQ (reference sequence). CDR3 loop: CASSLVWSYEQYF. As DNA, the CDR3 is TGTGCCAGCAGCTTAGTCTGGAGCTACGAGCAGTACTTC.

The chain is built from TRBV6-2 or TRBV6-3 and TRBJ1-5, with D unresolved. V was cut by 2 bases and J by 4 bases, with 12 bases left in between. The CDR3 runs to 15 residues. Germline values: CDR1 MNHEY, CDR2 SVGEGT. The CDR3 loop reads CASSYLGTHNQPQHF. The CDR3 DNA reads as TGTGCCAGCAGTTACCTGGGCACACATAATCAGCCCCAGCATTTT.

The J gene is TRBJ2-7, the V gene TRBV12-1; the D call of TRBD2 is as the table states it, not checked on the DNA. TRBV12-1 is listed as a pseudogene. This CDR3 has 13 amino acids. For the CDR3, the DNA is TGTGCCAGCAGCTCCATCGGGTTCTACGAGCAGTACTTC. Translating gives CASSSIGFYEQYF.

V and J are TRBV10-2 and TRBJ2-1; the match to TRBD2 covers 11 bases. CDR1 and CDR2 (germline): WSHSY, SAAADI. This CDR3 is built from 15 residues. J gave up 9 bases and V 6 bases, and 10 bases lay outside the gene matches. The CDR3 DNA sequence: TGCGCCAGCAGCGCAATAGCGGGGGGGCTAGCTGAGCAGTTCTTC. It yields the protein CASSAIAGGLAEQFF.

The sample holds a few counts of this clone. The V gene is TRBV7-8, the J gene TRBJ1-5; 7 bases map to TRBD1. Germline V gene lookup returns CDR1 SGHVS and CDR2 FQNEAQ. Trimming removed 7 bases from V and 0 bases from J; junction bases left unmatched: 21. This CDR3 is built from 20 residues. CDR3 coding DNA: TGTGCCAGCACCCTGAAGGGGGCCGACATCTCACCCTATAGCAATCAGCCCCAGCATTTT. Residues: CASTLKGADISPYSNQPQHF.

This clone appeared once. CDR3 nucleotide sequence: TGTGCCAGCACCCGCGACAGGGAATACAATCAGCCCCAGCATTTT. It specifies CASTRDREYNQPQHF. The chain carries TRBV28 and TRBJ1-5; 7 bases match TRBD1. The V segment lost 7 bases and the J segment 3 bases; nucleotides outside the gene matches: 9. CDR3 length: 15 amino acids. Germline CDR1 reads MDHEN; CDR2 reads SYDVKM.

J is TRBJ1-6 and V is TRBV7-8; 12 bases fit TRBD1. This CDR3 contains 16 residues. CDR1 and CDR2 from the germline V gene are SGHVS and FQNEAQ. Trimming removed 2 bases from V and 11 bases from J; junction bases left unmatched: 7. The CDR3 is CASSLSGQGAVPPLHF. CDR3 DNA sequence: TGTGCCAGCAGCTTATCGGGACAGGGGGCCGTTCCACCCCTCCACTTT.

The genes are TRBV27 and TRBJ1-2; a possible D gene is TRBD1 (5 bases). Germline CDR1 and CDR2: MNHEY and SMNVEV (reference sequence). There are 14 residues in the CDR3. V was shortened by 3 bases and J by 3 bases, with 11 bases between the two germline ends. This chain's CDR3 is CASSFGGRDYGYTF. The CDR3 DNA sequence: TGTGCCAGCAGTTTCGGGGGACGGGACTATGGCTACACCTTC.

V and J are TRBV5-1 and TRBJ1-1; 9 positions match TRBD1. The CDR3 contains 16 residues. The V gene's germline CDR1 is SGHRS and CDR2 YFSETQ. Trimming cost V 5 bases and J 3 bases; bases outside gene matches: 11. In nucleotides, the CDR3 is TGCGCCAGCAGTGACGGGACAGGGATTTTCGACACTGAAGCTTTCTTT. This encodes CASSDGTGIFDTEAFF.

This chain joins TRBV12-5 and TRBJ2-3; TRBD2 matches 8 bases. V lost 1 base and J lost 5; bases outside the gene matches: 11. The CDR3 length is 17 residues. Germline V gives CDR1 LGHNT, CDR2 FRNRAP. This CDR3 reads CASGLALLGGGQDTQYF. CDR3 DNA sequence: TGTGCTAGTGGTTTGGCCCTTCTTGGCGGGGGGCAAGATACGCAGTATTTT.

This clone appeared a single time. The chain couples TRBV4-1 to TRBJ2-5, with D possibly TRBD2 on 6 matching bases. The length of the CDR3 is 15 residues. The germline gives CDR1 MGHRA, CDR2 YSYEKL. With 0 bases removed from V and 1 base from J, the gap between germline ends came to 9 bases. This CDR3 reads CASSQEGRTQETQYF. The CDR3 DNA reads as TGCGCCAGCAGCCAAGAGGGGAGGACCCAAGAGACCCAGTACTTC.

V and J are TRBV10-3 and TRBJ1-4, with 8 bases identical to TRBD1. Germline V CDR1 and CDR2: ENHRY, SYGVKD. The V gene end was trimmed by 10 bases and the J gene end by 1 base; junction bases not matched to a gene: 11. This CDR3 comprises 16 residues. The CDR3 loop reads CATGTGTGRTNEKLFF. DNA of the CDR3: TGTGCCACCGGAACCGGGACAGGCAGAACTAATGAAAAACTGTTTTTT.

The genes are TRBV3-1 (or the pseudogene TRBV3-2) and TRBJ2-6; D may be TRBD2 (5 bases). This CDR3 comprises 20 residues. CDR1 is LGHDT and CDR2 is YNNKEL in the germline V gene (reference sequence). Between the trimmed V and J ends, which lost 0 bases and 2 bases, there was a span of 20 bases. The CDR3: CASSQDLGDLLRPGANVLTF. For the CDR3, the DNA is TGTGCCAGCAGCCAAGATCTCGGGGATCTCCTTCGTCCTGGGGCCAACGTCCTGACTTTC.